Listed here are 25 T cell receptor beta chains from one sample, sequenced in a study of OX40 agonist ivuxolimab in advanced cancers. TCRdb's table, derived via immunoSEQ multiplex PCR, lists solely in-frame clones and lacks some. The sample has approximately 23,000 clones; 75% to 90% are singletons. Specimen: CD4+ or CD8+ T cells sorted from blood, collected in a trial of the OX40 agonist ivuxolimab. The receptors were gathered from an adult with an advanced solid tumor such as melanoma, head and neck, liver or kidney cancer.

The CDR3 nucleotides are TGTGCCAGCAGTCCCAGGACTAGCGGCAAATTATCAGATACGCAGTATTTT. Residues: CASSPRTSGKLSDTQYF. The genes are TRBV27 and TRBJ2-3, with TRBD2 matching 10 bases. Looked up from germline, CDR1 is MNHEY and CDR2 is SMNVEV (reference sequence). With V trimmed by 5 bases and J by 4 bases, 12 bases remained unmatched. This CDR3 is built from 17 residues.

This clone appeared a single time. The chain combines TRBV2 with TRBJ1-5; perhaps TRBD1 as D (5 bases). Germline V gene sequence: CDR1 SNHLY, CDR2 FYNNEI. Trimming took 9 bases from V and 3 from J, leaving 24 bases between them. The CDR3 spans 17 residues. The CDR3 loop is CASKGVKEPTVNQPQHF. In DNA, the CDR3 is TGTGCCAGTAAAGGGGTGAAGGAACCTACGGTCAATCAGCCCCAGCATTTT.

The V and J genes are TRBV23-1 and TRBJ2-1; 13 positions agree with TRBD2. TRBV23-1 belongs to the ORF category, with a function that is uncertain. The ends lost 3 bases at V and 5 bases at J; junction bases unmatched: 19. CDR3 length equals 21 residues. Written as DNA, the CDR3 is TGCGCCAGCAGTCAGGGGACTAGCGGGAAATCCACCCCTCCTTTACACAATGAGCAGTTCTTC. This gives the protein CASSQGTSGKSTPPLHNEQFF.

J is TRBJ2-7 and V is TRBV13, with 11 bases identical to TRBD2. This CDR3 region has 15 residues. Germline trimming cut 4 bases from V and 5 bases from J; bases unmatched to any gene: 7. Germline-derived CDR1 and CDR2 are PRHDT and FYEKMQ (reference sequence). DNA for the CDR3: TGTGCCAGCAGCTATCTAGCGGGAGGCGTCCACGAGCAGTACTTC. The encoded protein is CASSYLAGGVHEQYF.

The gene calls are TRBV7-9 and TRBJ2-5; possibly TRBD1 for D (7 bases). This CDR3 is 17 amino acids long. The ends were cut back, 1 base at V and 1 base at J, with 16 bases in the middle. The germline CDR1 and CDR2 sequences are SEHNR and FQNEAQ (reference sequence). The CDR3 loop reads CASSLVLRQGGQETQYF. The CDR3 nucleotides read TGTGCCAGCAGCTTAGTATTGAGACAGGGAGGCCAAGAGACCCAGTACTTC.

The chain links TRBV6-6 to TRBJ2-7; 9 nucleotides line up with TRBD1. Germline assignment: CDR1 MNHNY and CDR2 SVGAGI (reference sequence). This CDR3 has 13 amino acids. The J segment lost 12 bases and the V segment lost 6 bases, leaving 12 bases of the junction unmatched. The CDR3 reads CASSPGQGPGWYF. The DNA for the CDR3 is TGTGCCAGCAGCCCCGGACAGGGGCCCGGGTGGTACTTC.

This rearrangement joins TRBV19 to TRBJ2-7, with 7 bases fitting TRBD2. The CDR3 is made up of 11 amino acids. V lost 9 bases to trimming and J lost 3 bases; unmatched junction nucleotides: 2. From germline, CDR1 is LNHDA and CDR2 SQIVND (reference sequence). CDR3 in amino acids: CASGGFYEQYF. The CDR3 bases are TGTGCCAGCGGGGGGTTCTACGAGCAGTACTTC.

The chain is built from TRBV29-1 and TRBJ2-1; 11 bases agree with TRBD2. Germline-derived CDR1 and CDR2 are SQVTM and ANQGSEA. The ends lost 8 bases at V and 7 bases at J; junction bases unmatched: 7. The CDR3 consists of 13 residues. CDR3 in DNA: TGCAGCCTTAGCGGGGGGGCCCGGAATGAGCAGTTCTTC. This gives the protein CSLSGGARNEQFF.

The gene calls are TRBV10-2 and TRBJ1-2, with D unclear. CDR1 and CDR2 from the germline V gene are WSHSY and SAAADI. The CDR3 is 13 residues long. Trimming left V 2 bases short and J 4 bases short, with 8 bases between. CDR3 sequence reads: CASSEILGYGYTF. The CDR3 region has the DNA TGCGCCAGCAGTGAGATATTGGGCTATGGCTACACCTTC.

A note on this clone: A read error may produce the germline difference seen at one junction end. V and J are TRBV5-6 and TRBJ2-3; 11 bases line up with TRBD2. This CDR3 is built from 14 residues. CDR1 is SGHDT and CDR2 is YYEEEE in the germline V gene. The chain's CDR3 is CASHLRLAGPQGDF. As DNA, the CDR3 is TGTGCCAGCCATCTTAGACTAGCGGGGCCTCAGGGGGATTTT.

The chain has TRBV4-3 and TRBJ1-2, with 8 bases aligning to TRBD1. Germline assignment: CDR1 LGHNA and CDR2 YSLEER. The V segment lost 0 bases and the J segment 4 bases; nucleotides outside the gene matches: 10. The CDR3 has 17 amino acids. DNA for the CDR3: TGCGCCAGCAGCCAAGATGGCCAGGGGGCTATGCCCTATGGCTACACCTTC. Its protein product is CASSQDGQGAMPYGYTF.

The chain recombines TRBV7-9 with TRBJ1-2; 8 nucleotides line up with TRBD1. The CDR3 is 16 residues long. The germline gives CDR1 SEHNR, CDR2 FQNEAQ (reference sequence). With V trimmed by 1 base and J by 0 bases, 4 bases remained unmatched. CDR3 DNA: TGTGCCAGCAGCTTAGGAACAGGGGGGACTAACTATGGCTACACCTTC. This codes for CASSLGTGGTNYGYTF.

The rearrangement links TRBV5-6 to TRBJ2-1, with D possibly being TRBD2 (6 bases). Trimming removed 4 bases at V and 8 bases at J, with 16 bases between. Germline V gene data show CDR1 as SGHDT and CDR2 as YYEEEE. CDR3 length: 14 residues. The CDR3: CASSPPTSFYEQFF. The CDR3 DNA sequence: TGTGCCAGCAGCCCCCCGACTAGTTTCTATGAGCAGTTCTTC.

The chain carries TRBV30 and TRBJ2-1; 7 bases align to TRBD1. Germline trimming cut 2 bases from V and 3 bases from J; bases unmatched to any gene: 7. The germline CDR1 and CDR2 sequences are GTSNPN and SVGIG (reference sequence). The CDR3 extends over 15 amino acids. CDR3 region: CAWSYPGQHYNEQFF. DNA of the CDR3: TGTGCCTGGAGTTATCCGGGACAGCACTACAATGAGCAGTTCTTC.

This clone is labeled medium-sized. The chain links TRBV10-3 to TRBJ1-1; TRBD1 agrees at 9 bases. Per germline, CDR1 ENHRY and CDR2 SYGVKD. There are 17 residues in the CDR3. Unmatched junction bases numbered 8, after V lost 2 bases and J lost 1 base. The CDR3 coding sequence is TGTGCCATCAGTGAGGTAACAGGGGGCGCAGAGAACACTGAAGCTTTCTTT. As protein: CAISEVTGGAENTEAFF.

The CDR3: CASSGQRYEQYF. The CDR3 DNA is TGTGCCAGCAGCGGACAGCGATACGAGCAGTACTTC. The chain carries TRBV7-9 and TRBJ2-7; D may be TRBD1 (6 bases). Germline V gene lookup returns CDR1 SEHNR and CDR2 FQNEAQ (reference sequence). This CDR3 is 12 amino acids long. Trimming removed 5 bases from V and 4 bases from J, with 9 bases in between.

This rearrangement joins TRBV13 to TRBJ2-7; 8 bases align to TRBD2. Germline assignment: CDR1 PRHDT and CDR2 FYEKMQ (reference sequence). The ends lost 5 bases at V and 2 bases at J; junction bases unmatched: 8. There are 15 residues in the CDR3. CDR3 sequence reads: CASSRGTRGPYEQYF. DNA of the CDR3: TGTGCCAGCAGCAGAGGGACTAGAGGTCCCTACGAGCAGTACTTC.

The chain combines TRBV27 with TRBJ2-5; no clear D gene. Germline-derived CDR1 and CDR2 are MNHEY and SMNVEV (reference sequence). This CDR3 region has 16 residues. V gave up 4 bases and J gave up 4 bases, with 19 bases separating them. CDR3 amino acids: CASSYQTPDVPETQYF. CDR3 bases: TGTGCCAGCAGTTACCAAACCCCGGACGTCCCAGAGACCCAGTACTTC.

This chain links TRBV7-3 with TRBJ2-1, with unresolved D. The CDR3 is made up of 12 amino acids. Per germline, CDR1 SGHTA and CDR2 FQGTGA. V gave up 5 bases and J gave up 4 bases, with 6 bases separating them. CDR3 in amino acids: CASSLGYNEQFF. CDR3 coding DNA: TGTGCCAGCAGCCTAGGATACAATGAGCAGTTCTTC.

The chain combines TRBV6-5 with TRBJ2-7; tentative D call: TRBD2 (6 bases). This CDR3 has 14 amino acids. Germline assignment: CDR1 MNHEY and CDR2 SVGAGI. With 5 bases removed from V and 1 base from J, the gap between germline ends came to 12 bases. The CDR3 loop reads CASSISGLSYEQYF. The CDR3 DNA reads TGTGCCAGCAGTATTAGCGGCCTATCCTACGAGCAGTACTTC.

The chain couples TRBV5-4 to TRBJ2-7, with 12 bases that match TRBD1. With 2 bases clipped from V and 3 bases from J, the junction kept 6 bases outside the gene matches. CDR1 is SGHNT and CDR2 is YYREEE in the germline V gene (reference sequence). This CDR3 is 16 amino acids long. In DNA form, the CDR3 reads TGTGCCAGCAGCTTCCCGGGACAGGGGGCGATCTACGAGCAGTACTTC. It specifies CASSFPGQGAIYEQYF.

The genes are TRBV16 and TRBJ1-2; D not certain. Trimming removed 0 bases from V and 6 bases from J, with 14 bases in between. CDR1 is KGHSY, CDR2 FQNENV, per germline. The CDR3 runs to 15 residues. CDR3 coding DNA: TGTGCCAGCAGCCAATCTCCAGGAGGTAAAGATGGCTACACCTTC. Encoded protein: CASSQSPGGKDGYTF. The complete variable domain, with remaining parts taken from reference TRBV16 and TRBJ1-2, reads GEEVAQTPKHLVRGEGQKAKLYCAPIKGHSYVFWYQQVLKNEFKFLISFQNENVFDETGMPKERFSAKCLPNSPCSLEIQATKLEDSAVYFCASSQSPGGKDGYTFGSGTRLTVV.

This clone was counted a single time. This chain links TRBV7-6 with TRBJ1-6; TRBD1 might be the D (5 bases). V lost 7 bases and J lost 9, with 19 bases in between. This CDR3 region has 15 residues. The germline gives CDR1 SGHVS, CDR2 FNYEAQ. The CDR3 DNA sequence: TGTGCCAGCACATGGACGGGGGAAGTGGGTTCACCCCTCCACTTT. Its protein is CASTWTGEVGSPLHF.

The chain combines TRBV4-3 with TRBJ2-2, with TRBD2 matching 11 bases. The germline V gene has CDR1 LGHNA and CDR2 YSLEER. The length of the CDR3 is 18 residues. V was clipped by 0 bases and J by 5 bases; unmatched bases: 8. CDR3 in amino acids: CASSQDLSSGRGTGELFF. CDR3 nucleotides: TGCGCCAGCAGCCAAGATTTGAGTAGCGGGAGGGGGACCGGGGAGCTGTTTTTT.

This clone showed up just once. The V gene is TRBV10-3, the J gene TRBJ2-7, with TRBD1 identical over 8 bases. The V gene end was trimmed by 7 bases and the J gene end by 0 bases; junction bases not matched to a gene: 8. Germline V gene sequence: CDR1 ENHRY, CDR2 SYGVKD. The CDR3 runs to 15 residues. This CDR3 is CAIIGGQVGSYEQYF. The CDR3 coding sequence is TGTGCCATCATAGGGGGACAGGTGGGCTCCTACGAGCAGTACTTC.